This section outlines one T cell receptor beta chain sequence together with its context. Germline assignment: CDR1 PRHDT and CDR2 FYEKMQ (reference sequence). The CDR3 covers 14 residues. The V end was cut by 0 bases, the J end by 2 bases, with 8 bases between. This sample is part of a study of blood T cell repertoires in COVID-19. On the study more broadly: Spain, Italy and the United States supplied samples that represented acute and convalescent COVID-19. PBMCs, B-cell-depleted T cells, or T cells provided the cDNA or gDNA that made up the material.

Original analysis: Nucleated cell counts were estimated from reference gene primer amplification. Clones were read by immunoSEQ multiplex PCR, and TCRdb kept only the in-frame ones, dropping some. V and J calls and clone size are given by that table; D and trimming were obtained from the DNA. In the table there are approximately 67,000 clones, less than 95% of which are singletons. Sequences were obtained from peripheral blood. The gene calls are TRBV13 and TRBJ2-7; the D is unclear. The TCR was taken from a woman aged 60-75 years with active COVID-19. The CDR3 bases are TGTGCCAGCAGCTTAGGGCCAGCGACCTACGAGCAGTACTTC. Its protein is CASSLGPATYEQYF.